The 2 T cell receptor beta chains below all came from one sample that was sequenced in a study of blood T cell repertoires in COVID-19. This table comes from immunoSEQ multiplex PCR, and its TCRdb copy is limited to in-frame clones, with some not included. The repertoire holds approximately 150,000 clones, with under 90% as singletons. Sequencing input: peripheral blood. The receptor set was obtained from a woman older than 75 with acute or convalescent COVID-19.

The chain couples TRBV7-9 to TRBJ2-7; 9 bases match TRBD1. Per the germline V gene, CDR1 is SEHNR and CDR2 is FQNEAQ (reference sequence). CDR3 length equals 14 residues. V lost 5 bases to trimming and J lost 4 bases; unmatched junction nucleotides: 6. CDR3 protein: CASSTGQGRYEQYF. The CDR3, as DNA: TGTGCCAGCAGCACCGGACAGGGGAGGTACGAGCAGTACTTC. Variable domain in full (rest from reference TRBV7-9 and TRBJ2-7): DTGVSQNPRHKITKRGQNVTFRCDPISEHNRLYWYRQTLGQGPEFLTYFQNEAQLEKSRLLSDRFSAERPKGSFSTLEIQRTEQGDSAMYLCASSTGQGRYEQYFGPGTRLTVT.

The chain has TRBV3-1 (or the pseudogene TRBV3-2) and TRBJ1-3; no definite D call. V lost 3 bases and J lost 1, with 4 bases in between. The CDR3 loop spans 13 amino acids. Germline CDR1 is LGHDT and CDR2 is YNNKEL (reference sequence). The CDR3 sequence is CASSHISGNTIYF. The CDR3 bases are TGTGCCAGCAGCCACATTTCTGGAAACACCATATATTTT.